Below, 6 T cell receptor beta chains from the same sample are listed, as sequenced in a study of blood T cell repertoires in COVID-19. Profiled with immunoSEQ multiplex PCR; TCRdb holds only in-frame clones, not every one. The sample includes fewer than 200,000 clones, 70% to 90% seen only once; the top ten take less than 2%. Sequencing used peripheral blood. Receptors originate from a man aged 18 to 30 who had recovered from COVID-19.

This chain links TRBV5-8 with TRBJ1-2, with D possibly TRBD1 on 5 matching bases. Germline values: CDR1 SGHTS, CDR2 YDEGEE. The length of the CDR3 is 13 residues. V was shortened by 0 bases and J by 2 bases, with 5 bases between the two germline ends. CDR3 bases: TGTGCCAGCAGCTTGGGACAGAACTATGGCTACACCTTC. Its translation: CASSLGQNYGYTF.

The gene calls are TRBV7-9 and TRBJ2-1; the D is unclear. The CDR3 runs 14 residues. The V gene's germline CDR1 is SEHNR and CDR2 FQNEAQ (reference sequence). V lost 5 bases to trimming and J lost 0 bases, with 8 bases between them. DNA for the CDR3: TGTGCCAGCAGCCCTGCCAGCTCCTACAATGAGCAGTTCTTC. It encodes CASSPASSYNEQFF.

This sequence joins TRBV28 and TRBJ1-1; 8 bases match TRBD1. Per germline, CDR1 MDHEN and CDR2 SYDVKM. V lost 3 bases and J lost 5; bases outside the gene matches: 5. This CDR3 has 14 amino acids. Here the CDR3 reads CASSFRGRRTEAFF. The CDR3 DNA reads TGTGCCAGCAGTTTCAGGGGGCGGAGGACTGAAGCTTTCTTT.

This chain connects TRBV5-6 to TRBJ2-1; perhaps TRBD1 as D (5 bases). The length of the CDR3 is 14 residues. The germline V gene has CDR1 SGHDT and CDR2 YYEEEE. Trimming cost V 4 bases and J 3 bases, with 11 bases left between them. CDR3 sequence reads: CASSKRQIYNEQFF. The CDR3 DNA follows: TGTGCCAGCAGCAAACGACAGATCTACAATGAGCAGTTCTTC.

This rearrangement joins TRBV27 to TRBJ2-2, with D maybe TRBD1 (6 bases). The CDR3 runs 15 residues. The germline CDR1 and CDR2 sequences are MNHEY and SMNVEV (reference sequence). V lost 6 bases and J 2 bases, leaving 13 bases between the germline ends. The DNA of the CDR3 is TGTGCCAGCAGAACCGGGACATCCAACACCGGGGAGCTGTTTTTT. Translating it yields CASRTGTSNTGELFF.

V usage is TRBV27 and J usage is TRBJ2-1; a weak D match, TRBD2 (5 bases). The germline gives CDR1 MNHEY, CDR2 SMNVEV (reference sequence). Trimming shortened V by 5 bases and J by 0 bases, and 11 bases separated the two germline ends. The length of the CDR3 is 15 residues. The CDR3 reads CASSRSGSSYNEQFF. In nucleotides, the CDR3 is TGTGCCAGCAGTAGGTCTGGGAGCTCCTACAATGAGCAGTTCTTC.